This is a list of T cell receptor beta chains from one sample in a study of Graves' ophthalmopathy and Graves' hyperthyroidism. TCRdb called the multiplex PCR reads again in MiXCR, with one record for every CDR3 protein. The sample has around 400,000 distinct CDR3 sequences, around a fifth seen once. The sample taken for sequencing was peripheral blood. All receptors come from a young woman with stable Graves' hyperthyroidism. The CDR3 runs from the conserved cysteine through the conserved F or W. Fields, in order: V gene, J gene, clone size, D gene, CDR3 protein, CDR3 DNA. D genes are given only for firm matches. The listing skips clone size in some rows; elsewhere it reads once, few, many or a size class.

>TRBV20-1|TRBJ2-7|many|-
CSARAEAFSSYEQYF
TGCAGTGCTAGAGCGGAGGCCTTTAGCTCCTACGAGCAGTACTTC
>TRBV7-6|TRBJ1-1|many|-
CASSPYRDKAFF
TGTGCCAGCAGCCCCTACCGGGACAAAGCTTTCTTT
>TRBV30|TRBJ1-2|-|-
CAWTGYGNYGYTF
TGTGCCTGGACAGGGTATGGAAACTATGGCTACACCTTC
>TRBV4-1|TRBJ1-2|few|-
CASSQGGYGGYTF
TGCGCCAGCAGCCAAGGGGGCTATGGAGGCTACACCTTC
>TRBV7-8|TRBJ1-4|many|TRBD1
CASSRDSDNEKLFF
TGTGCCAGCAGCCGGGACAGTGATAATGAAAAACTGTTTTTT
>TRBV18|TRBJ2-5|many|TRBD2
CASSLLAGASQTQYF
TGTGCCAGCTCACTTTTAGCGGGAGCATCTCAGACCCAGTACTTC
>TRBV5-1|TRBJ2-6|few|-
CASRQSGANVLTF
TGCGCCAGCAGACAGTCTGGGGCCAACGTCCTGACTTTC
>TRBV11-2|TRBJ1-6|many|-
CASSSHPGASPLHF
TGTGCCAGCAGCTCCCACCCGGGGGCGTCACCCCTCCACTTT
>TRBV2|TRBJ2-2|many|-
CASSEALKGSGELFF
TGTGCCAGCAGTGAAGCCCTTAAGGGGTCCGGGGAGCTGTTTTTT
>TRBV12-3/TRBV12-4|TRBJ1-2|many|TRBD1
CASSRNTGDGYTF
TGTGCCAGCAGTCGCAACACAGGGGATGGCTACACCTTC